The 27 T cell receptor beta chains below were found in one sample sequenced in a study of regulatory T cells in long-lasting Graves disease. Sample time point: persistent/refractory GD, antithyroid drugs over 5 years with positive TRAb. With RNA extracted from PBMCs as input, the TCR library was made. Construction of TCR beta libraries relied on iRepertoire HTBI primers and on Arm-PCR targeting CDR3 regions. TCRdb passed the multiplex PCR reads through MiXCR, listing each CDR3 protein once. In the table there are roughly 470,000 distinct CDR3 sequences, around 21% of which are singletons. Sequenced here: peripheral blood mononuclear cells (PBMCs), sampled when the disease was refractory, from a patient treated with antithyroid drugs. The origin of the receptors is a female donor with Graves disease.

This clonotype was found many times. The chain uses TRBV2 and TRBJ2-1; TRBD2 matches 9 bases. The CDR3 runs to 13 residues. Per germline, CDR1 SNHLY and CDR2 FYNNEI. V lost 7 bases and J lost 12; bases outside the gene matches: 10. The CDR3, as DNA: TGTGCCAGCAACCAGGGGGGACTAGCTCCGCAGTTCTTC. This encodes CASNQGGLAPQFF.

The rearrangement links TRBV30 to TRBJ1-2, with D perhaps matching TRBD1 (5 bases). CDR1 and CDR2 from the germline V gene are GTSNPN and SVGIG (reference sequence). V dropped 2 bases and J dropped 8 bases, with 15 bases sitting between them. CDR3 length: 13 residues. The chain's CDR3 is CAWSQGPGRGYTF. The CDR3 coding sequence is TGTGCCTGGAGTCAGGGCCCAGGCAGGGGCTACACCTTC.

The chain is built from TRBV14 and TRBJ1-1; D is unresolved. V was pared by 4 bases and J by 2 bases, with 17 bases between. Per the germline V gene, CDR1 is SGHDN and CDR2 is FVKESK. The CDR3 length is 16 residues. The CDR3 loop reads CASSPPAQDSNTEAFF. CDR3 sequence (DNA): TGTGCCAGCAGCCCCCCGGCGCAGGACTCCAACACTGAAGCTTTCTTT.

This clonotype was counted ten times or more. V and J are TRBV27 and TRBJ1-5, with TRBD1 identical over 9 bases. The trim removed 4 bases at V and 0 bases at J, leaving 13 bases unmatched. The germline V gene has CDR1 MNHEY and CDR2 SMNVEV (reference sequence). The CDR3 is made up of 19 amino acids. The CDR3 DNA reads TGTGCCAGCAGTTCGATGATAGGACAGGGGAGATATAGCAATCAGCCCCAGCATTTT. Residues: CASSSMIGQGRYSNQPQHF.

This clonotype was seen more than once but under ten times. The gene calls are TRBV20-1 and TRBJ1-3, with D uncertain. V lost 2 bases and J lost 1, with 3 bases in between. This CDR3 is built from 12 residues. CDR1 and CDR2 from the germline V gene are DFQATT and SNEGSKA (reference sequence). CDR3: CSARPSGNTIYF. The CDR3 nucleotides read TGCAGTGCTAGACCGTCTGGAAACACCATATATTTT.

Ten or more counts support this clonotype. The chain uses TRBV28 and TRBJ2-7; D may be TRBD2 (5 bases). Germline V gene lookup returns CDR1 MDHEN and CDR2 SYDVKM. The ends were cut back, 3 bases at V and 0 bases at J, with 18 bases in the middle. The CDR3 runs 17 residues. The CDR3 bases are TGTGCCAGCAGTTTCCCTCGAGAGGGCTGGAGCTCCTACGAGCAGTACTTC. Translation gives CASSFPREGWSSYEQYF.

Many counts were recorded for this clonotype. The chain employs TRBV28 and TRBJ2-2; D is perhaps TRBD1 (5 bases). From germline, CDR1 is MDHEN and CDR2 SYDVKM. CDR3 length: 13 residues. V lost 8 bases, J lost 0 bases, and 7 bases lay in between. The CDR3 loop is CASQGTNTGELFF. CDR3 DNA: TGTGCCAGCCAGGGTACGAACACCGGGGAGCTGTTTTTT.

At least ten counts were recorded for this clonotype. The J gene is TRBJ1-5, the V gene TRBV2, with 8 bases that match TRBD1. Germline V gene lookup returns CDR1 SNHLY and CDR2 FYNNEI. The CDR3 totals 17 residues. V was pared by 8 bases and J by 5 bases, with 17 bases of the junction left unmatched. The CDR3: CASWGSDRGIMDQPQHF. The CDR3 DNA sequence: TGTGCCAGCTGGGGGTCCGACAGGGGTATAATGGATCAGCCCCAGCATTTT.

This clonotype was found many times. V is TRBV5-6 and J is TRBJ2-7; 9 bases align to TRBD1. Per germline, CDR1 SGHDT and CDR2 YYEEEE. The CDR3 contains 15 residues. Losses at the gene ends were 3 bases for V and 6 bases for J; bases not matched to a gene: 10. This chain's CDR3 is CASSSGGTGTSEQYF. DNA for the CDR3: TGTGCCAGCAGCTCCGGGGGGACAGGGACGAGCGAGCAGTACTTC. Full variable domain (remainder filled in from reference TRBV5-6 and TRBJ2-7): DAGVTQSPTHLIKTRGQQVTLRCSPKSGHDTVSWYQQALGQGPQFIFQYYEEEERQRGNFPDRFSGHQFPNYSSELNVNALLLGDSALYLCASSSGGTGTSEQYFGPGTRLTVT.

This clonotype was picked up a small number of times. The J gene is TRBJ2-7, the V gene TRBV15, with TRBD1 identical over 9 bases. The V gene's germline CDR1 is LNHNV and CDR2 YYDKDF (reference sequence). V dropped 5 bases and J dropped 0; count of bases not matched to a gene: 5. The CDR3 covers 15 residues. CDR3 protein: CATSGTGISSYEQYF. The DNA of the CDR3 is TGTGCCACCAGCGGGACAGGGATAAGCTCCTACGAGCAGTACTTC.

The sample holds a few counts of this clonotype. V usage is TRBV5-1 and J usage is TRBJ2-7; 8 bases are shared with TRBD2. Per the germline V gene, CDR1 is SGHRS and CDR2 is YFSETQ. With V trimmed by 1 base and J by 6 bases, 3 bases remained unmatched. There are 13 residues in the CDR3. This CDR3 reads CASSLTSGREQYF. CDR3 nucleotide sequence: TGCGCCAGCAGCTTGACTAGCGGTCGCGAGCAGTACTTC. Based on the CDR3 plus reference TRBV5-1 and TRBJ2-7, the full variable domain is KAGVTQTPRYLIKTRGQQVTLSCSPISGHRSVSWYQQTPGQGLQFLFEYFSETQRNKGNFPGRFSGRQFSNSRSEMNVSTLELGDSALYLCASSLTSGREQYFGPGTRLTVT.

This chain joins TRBV6-1 and TRBJ2-4, with TRBD2 as a possible D gene (5 bases). The germline CDR1 and CDR2 sequences are MNHNS and SASEGT. This CDR3 contains 13 residues. The V end lost 6 bases, the J end lost 9 bases, and 15 bases lay between the germline ends. CDR3 nucleotides: TGTGCCAGCAGCCCCGAACTAGGTTCCATTCAGTACTTC. This translates into CASSPELGSIQYF.

This clonotype has at least ten counts. This chain connects TRBV6-5 to TRBJ2-7; D assignment may be TRBD1 or TRBD2 (5 bases each). From germline, CDR1 is MNHEY and CDR2 SVGAGI. The V end lost 0 bases, the J end lost 0 bases, and 21 bases lay between the germline ends. There are 19 residues in the CDR3. Written as DNA, the CDR3 is TGTGCCAGCAGTTACTCGATCACGGGGCCCACCGAAAGCTCCTACGAGCAGTACTTC. This codes for CASSYSITGPTESSYEQYF.

This clonotype was seen at least ten times. The V call is TRBV20-1, the J call TRBJ2-5, with TRBD2 matching over 7 bases. CDR3 length: 14 amino acids. Unmatched junction bases numbered 6, after V lost 0 bases and J lost 5 bases. CDR1 DFQATT and CDR2 SNEGSKA come from the germline V gene (reference sequence). The CDR3 nucleotides read TGCAGTGCTAGAGATGGCCAGGGAGGGGAGACCCAGTACTTC. Protein sequence: CSARDGQGGETQYF.

The J gene is TRBJ1-2, the V gene TRBV20-1; D is possibly TRBD1 (5 bases). The CDR3 has 14 amino acids. V shed 4 bases and J shed 4 bases, with 16 bases lying between them. CDR1 and CDR2 (germline): DFQATT, SNEGSKA (reference sequence). The CDR3 spells CSATGLQGAYGYTF. In nucleotides, the CDR3 is TGCAGTGCTACGGGACTACAAGGGGCCTATGGCTACACCTTC.

This chain links TRBV4-2 with TRBJ1-1; 7 bases are shared with TRBD1. Germline trimming cut 5 bases from V and 3 bases from J; bases unmatched to any gene: 9. CDR3 length equals 15 residues. Germline values: CDR1 LGHNA, CDR2 YNFKEQ. The CDR3 here is CASSENRGWDTEAFF. The CDR3, as DNA: TGTGCCAGCAGCGAAAACAGGGGCTGGGACACTGAAGCTTTCTTT.

This clonotype came up many times. The V call is TRBV9, the J call TRBJ2-5; D is perhaps TRBD1 (5 bases). This CDR3 comprises 16 residues. Trimming took 3 bases from V and 5 from J, leaving 20 bases between them. From germline, CDR1 is SGDLS and CDR2 YYNGEE. The CDR3 DNA follows: TGTGCCAGCAGCGAGCAGGGCATGGTTACACGGGAGACCCAGTACTTC. The encoded protein is CASSEQGMVTRETQYF.

This clonotype was detected ten times or more. The rearrangement joins TRBV3-1 to TRBJ1-1; D is uncertain. V was cut by 2 bases and J by 8 bases, with 6 bases left in between. The CDR3 consists of 11 residues. Germline V CDR1 and CDR2: LGHDT, YNNKEL (reference sequence). CDR3 region: CASSQNREAFF. The CDR3 DNA follows: TGTGCCAGCAGCCAAAACAGAGAAGCTTTCTTT.

This clonotype was counted between two and nine times. This sequence joins TRBV27 and TRBJ1-2, with 7 bases fitting TRBD1. The CDR3 loop spans 17 amino acids. In germline, CDR1 is MNHEY, CDR2 SMNVEV (reference sequence). V lost 4 bases, J lost 4 bases, and 15 bases stayed unmatched. CDR3 nucleotides: TGTGCCAGCAGTTCCCGACAGGGCGGCACAAGCTCCTATGGCTACACCTTC. Residues: CASSSRQGGTSSYGYTF.

In its sample, this clonotype was seen once. V is TRBV4-1 and J is TRBJ2-1, with 7 bases aligning to TRBD1. This CDR3 region has 17 residues. CDR1 is MGHRA and CDR2 is YSYEKL in the germline V gene. The V segment lost 0 bases and the J segment 0 bases; nucleotides outside the gene matches: 5. The CDR3 DNA reads TGCGCCAGCAGCCAAGACTCGACAGGGAGCTCCTACAATGAGCAGTTCTTC. Protein product: CASSQDSTGSSYNEQFF.

The V and J genes are TRBV7-9 and TRBJ2-7, with unresolved D. The CDR3 is 16 amino acids. Trimming took 1 base from V and 8 from J, leaving 21 bases between them. Germline values: CDR1 SEHNR, CDR2 FQNEAQ (reference sequence). CDR3 sequence (DNA): TGTGCCAGCAGCTTAGAGGGCGGCCGACGAGGAAGCAAGCAGTACTTC. Protein: CASSLEGGRRGSKQYF.

The rearrangement links TRBV29-1 to TRBJ1-1, with a tentative D call TRBD1 (5 bases). This CDR3 has 12 amino acids. The V end was cut by 0 bases, the J end by 11 bases, with 13 bases between. The germline V gene encodes CDR1 SQVTM and CDR2 ANQGSEA. CDR3: CSVEEGPTGAFF. DNA for the CDR3: TGCAGCGTTGAAGAGGGGCCGACCGGGGCTTTCTTT.

V usage is TRBV30 and J usage is TRBJ2-1; the match to TRBD2 covers 7 bases. The length of the CDR3 is 14 residues. After removal of 7 bases from V and 9 bases from J, the junction contained 15 bases not matched to a gene. The germline V gene has CDR1 GTSNPN and CDR2 SVGIG (reference sequence). CDR3 nucleotide sequence: TGTGCCTCTACCAGGCGGGAGATCGTCGGTGAGCAGTTCTTC. Protein product: CASTRREIVGEQFF.

The rearrangement links TRBV4-1 to TRBJ1-1; no firm D call. Germline V CDR1 and CDR2: MGHRA, YSYEKL. The CDR3 extends over 14 amino acids. Trimming left V 5 bases short and J 0 bases short, with 10 bases between. The CDR3 sequence: CASSTQQLNTEAFF. DNA for the CDR3: TGCGCCAGCAGCACCCAGCAGTTGAACACTGAAGCTTTCTTT.

The V call is TRBV7-3, the J call TRBJ2-2, with TRBD2 matching 11 bases. Unmatched junction bases numbered 4, after V lost 5 bases and J lost 2 bases. CDR3 length: 16 residues. Per the germline V gene, CDR1 is SGHTA and CDR2 is FQGTGA. CDR3 region: CASSSSGRANTGELFF. CDR3 nucleotides: TGTGCCAGCAGCAGTAGCGGGAGGGCTAACACCGGGGAGCTGTTTTTT.

This chain joins TRBV27 and TRBJ2-7; tentative D call: TRBD2 (5 bases). Germline CDR1 MNHEY, CDR2 SMNVEV (reference sequence). The germline V and J ends were trimmed by 2 bases and 5 bases, with 10 bases remaining between them. CDR3 length equals 13 residues. This CDR3 reads CASSLRGYDEQYF. In DNA form, the CDR3 reads TGTGCCAGCAGTTTACGGGGATATGACGAGCAGTACTTC.

The rearrangement joins TRBV6-1 to TRBJ2-7, with D possibly matching TRBD2 (6 bases). The V end was cut by 7 bases, the J end by 3 bases, with 16 bases between. The V gene's germline CDR1 is MNHNS and CDR2 SASEGT. CDR3 length: 14 residues. CDR3 in amino acids: CASTGNQGLYEQYF. Here the CDR3 DNA reads TGTGCCAGCACGGGAAATCAGGGACTCTACGAGCAGTACTTC.